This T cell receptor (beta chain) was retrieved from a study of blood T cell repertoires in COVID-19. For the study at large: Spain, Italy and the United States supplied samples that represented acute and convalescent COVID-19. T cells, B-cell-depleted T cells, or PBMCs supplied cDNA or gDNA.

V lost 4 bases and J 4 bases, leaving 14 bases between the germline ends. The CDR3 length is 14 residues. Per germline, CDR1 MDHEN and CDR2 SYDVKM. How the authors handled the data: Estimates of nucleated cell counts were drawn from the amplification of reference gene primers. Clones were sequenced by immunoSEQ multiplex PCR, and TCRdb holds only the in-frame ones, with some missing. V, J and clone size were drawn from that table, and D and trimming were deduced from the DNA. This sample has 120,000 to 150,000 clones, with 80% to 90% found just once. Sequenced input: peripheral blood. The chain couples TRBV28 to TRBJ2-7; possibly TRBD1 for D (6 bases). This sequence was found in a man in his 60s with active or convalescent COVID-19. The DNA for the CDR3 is TGTGCCAGCAGTTCTCCGGGACACCGTTACGAGCAGTACTTC. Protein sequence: CASSSPGHRYEQYF.